This T cell receptor beta chain was sequenced in a study of blood T cell repertoires in COVID-19 (dated by TCRdb to 2018 to 2020). Notes on the research overall: The collaborator samples originated in the United States, Italy and Spain and spanned the acute and convalescent phases of COVID-19. The material from the prospective study consisted of cDNA or gDNA derived from T cells, B-cell-depleted T cells, or PBMCs. Subjects who had been exposed to COVID-19, were actively infected with it, or had recovered from it provided the deeply sampled blood TCRbeta repertoires that made up the dataset. The repertoires were released in a freely available public database meant as a resource for research on the immune response to SARS-CoV-2. The samples were drawn from the first 160 participants of the ongoing ImmuneRACE study and from 1,254 subjects provided by 6 global collaborators. Sample metadata almost always included a de-identified subject ID, COVID-19 status, age in years and sex. HLA class I and class II types, where available, came from metadata supplied by the sample provider rather than from assay-based typing.

TCRbeta CDR3 regions were amplified from genomic DNA using the immunoSEQ Assay, a bias-controlled multiplex PCR. As for how the authors treated the data: Within the assay, amplification of reference gene primers was used to estimate how many nucleated cells each sample contained. To quantify the absolute abundance of each unique TCRbeta CDR3 rearrangement, sequence reads were collapsed and filtered. Productive Simpson clonality was computed per sample as the square root of Simpson's diversity index over productive rearrangements. In its TCRdb copy, this immuneACCESS table keeps in-frame sequences only and misses some clones. Where compared with another copy, unresolved V genes explain less than half of these, and the others have no known cause. V, J and clone size reflect that table, while D and trimming were determined from the DNA. Recorded for this sample are roughly 380,000 clones; roughly 77% of them occurred a single time. Clones ranked in the top ten supply 1.1% of the sample.

Worth noting for this clone: This clone's antigen is unknown. Base qualities were left out, and no much larger clone turns up one base away.

Whole blood was collected in K2EDTA tubes by collaborating institutions according to the institutions' own protocols. For TCRbeta analysis, collaborators shipped samples in one of three forms: frozen whole blood, isolated PBMCs, or DNA extracted from either of those sample types. V trim: 3 bases; J trim: 6 bases; unmatched bases: 9. From its cysteine to its phenylalanine, the CDR3 spans 16 amino acids. The retained sequence is limited to the CDR3, 48 bases, with the frame set at the first base. Sequences LNHDA (CDR1) and SQIVND (CDR2) are obtained from the germline V gene (reference sequence). What the work shows at the level of the full study, not this receptor alone: The quantity of clinical and demographic metadata differed by source and by participant and was supplied without curation.

The chain employs TRBV19 and TRBJ2-3; 10 bases in the middle match TRBD2. The clonotype comes from a human donor with acute or convalescent COVID-19. The donor label of this sample is uncertain. Sample: peripheral blood. The CDR3 in this case is CASSMAPSGGADTQYF. The DNA is as follows: TGTGCCAGTAGTATGGCCCCTAGCGGGGGAGCTGATACGCAGTATTTT. Where the CDR3 stops, the reference TRBV19 and TRBJ2-3 genes take over; the full variable domain is DGGITQSPKYLFRKEGQNVTLSCEQNLNHDAMYWYRQDPGQGLRLIYYSQIVNDFQKGDIAEGYSVSREKKESFPLTVTSAQKNPTAFYLCASSMAPSGGADTQYFGPGTRLTVL.